Shown below are 27 T cell receptor beta chains from a single sample sequenced in a study of shared clonotypes between healthy human individuals (dated by TCRdb to about 2020). Receptors were amplified or captured by the immunoSEQ multiplex PCR assay. The immuneACCESS repertoire file appears here via TCRdb, limited to in-frame rearrangements. These files lack a portion of the clones; in checked studies, under half of the deficit traces to unresolved V genes, and the cause of the others is not known. The sample has approximately 1,000,000 clones on record, 70% to 80% of them singletons. The top ten clonotypes cover 0.52% of the sample. The material sequenced was memory CD4+ T cells from PBMCs. The sample's cell subset or site label is to be understood as: CD45RA-negative fraction. The receptors derive from a man between 18 and 29 years old in good health. Some clones in this sample may be carry-over from other donors' samples.

The chain employs TRBV6-5 and TRBJ2-6; D gene unclear. The CDR3 consists of 13 residues. V was pared by 7 bases and J by 2 bases, with 6 bases between. Germline CDR1 reads MNHEY; CDR2 reads SVGAGI. The chain's CDR3 is CASTRPGANVLTF. In DNA, the CDR3 is TGTGCCAGCACCCGGCCTGGGGCCAACGTCCTGACTTTC.

The CDR3 sequence: CAWRTVTEAFF. For the CDR3, the DNA is TGTGCCTGGAGGACAGTCACTGAAGCTTTCTTT. The V gene is TRBV30, the J gene TRBJ1-1, with D possibly TRBD1 on 5 matching bases. Between the trimmed V and J ends, which lost 3 bases and 4 bases, there was a span of 6 bases. The germline V gene has CDR1 GTSNPN and CDR2 SVGIG (reference sequence). CDR3 length: 11 amino acids.

V gene TRBV7-2 combines with J gene TRBJ2-5; D ambiguous. Trimming cost V 1 base and J 4 bases, with 10 bases left between them. The V gene's germline CDR1 is SGHTA and CDR2 FQGNSA. This CDR3 has 14 residues. CDR3 sequence (DNA): TGTGCCAGCAGCTTAGACGTCCTCATAGAGACCCAGTACTTC. It yields the protein CASSLDVLIETQYF.

The chain is built from TRBV2 and TRBJ2-5; the D is unclear. Germline values: CDR1 SNHLY, CDR2 FYNNEI. The CDR3 loop spans 15 amino acids. Trimming removed 4 bases from V and 7 bases from J, with 19 bases in between. The CDR3 DNA follows: TGTGCCAGCAGTGGGGGTAAACCCGATACCGGGACCCAGTACTTC. It is translated as CASSGGKPDTGTQYF.

As concerns this clone: Other DNA sequences in this specimen translate into the identical CDR3. The gene calls are TRBV4-2 and TRBJ2-3; the match to TRBD2 covers 9 bases. The CDR3 spans 16 residues. J gave up 4 bases and V 1 base, and 6 bases lay outside the gene matches. Germline loops: CDR1 LGHNA, CDR2 YNFKEQ. CDR3 amino acids: CASSQVVAGGPDTQYF. In DNA, the CDR3 is TGTGCCAGCAGCCAAGTGGTTGCGGGAGGGCCAGATACGCAGTATTTT.

CDR3 sequence (DNA): TGTGCCAGCAGCTTAGGTGGACTAGCGGGAGCGGGGAATGAGCAGTTCTTC. Encoded protein: CASSLGGLAGAGNEQFF. V usage is TRBV7-9 and J usage is TRBJ2-1; TRBD2 matches 13 bases. Per germline, CDR1 SEHNR and CDR2 FQNEAQ (reference sequence). This CDR3 region has 17 residues. V lost 1 base and J lost 7; bases outside the gene matches: 7.

On this clone itself: Other nucleotide sequences in the sample specify the same CDR3. V usage is TRBV28 and J usage is TRBJ1-2; perhaps TRBD1 as D (6 bases). This CDR3 region has 12 residues. Germline V gene data show CDR1 as MDHEN and CDR2 as SYDVKM. The V and J ends lost 5 bases and 5 bases respectively, with 9 bases between them. The DNA for the CDR3 is TGTGCCAGCAGTCTCAGGGGTTATGGCTACACCTTC. It codes for CASSLRGYGYTF.

A few counts support this clone. Other DNA sequences in the same sample also yield this CDR3. The chain uses TRBV28 and TRBJ2-7; D uncertain. Trimming left V 3 bases short and J 0 bases short, with 6 bases between. The CDR3 covers 13 residues. Germline V gene sequence: CDR1 MDHEN, CDR2 SYDVKM. CDR3 bases: TGTGCCAGCAGTTTGGCCAGCTCCTACGAGCAGTACTTC. Its translation is CASSLASSYEQYF.

This clone was seen many times. The rearrangement joins TRBV28 to TRBJ2-2; TRBD2 matches 14 bases. Trimming took 8 bases from V and 7 from J; bases not matched to a gene: 6. Germline loops: CDR1 MDHEN, CDR2 SYDVKM. The CDR3 runs 15 residues. CDR3 nucleotides: TGTGCCAGCTCGTGGACTAGCGGGAGGATCGGGGAGCTGTTTTTT. This encodes CASSWTSGRIGELFF.

The V gene is TRBV28, the J gene TRBJ1-5; 8 bases are a match to TRBD1. V was clipped by 6 bases and J by 5 bases; unmatched bases: 6. The CDR3 runs 14 residues. The germline V gene encodes CDR1 MDHEN and CDR2 SYDVKM. The CDR3 sequence: CASRSRGRYQPQHF. CDR3 coding DNA: TGTGCCAGCAGGTCCAGGGGGCGATATCAGCCCCAGCATTTT.

V is TRBV4-2 and J is TRBJ2-7; 9 bases align to TRBD2. V shed 0 bases, J shed 6 bases, and the junction held 21 bases outside the gene matches. The CDR3 spans 20 residues. CDR1 and CDR2 from the germline V gene are LGHNA and YNFKEQ. The DNA of the CDR3 is TGTGCCAGCAGCCAAGATCCCAAGACTAGCGGAGGTACGCTTCGACGCGAGCAGTACTTC. Protein sequence: CASSQDPKTSGGTLRREQYF.

This chain connects TRBV2 to TRBJ2-1; D call uncertain. The CDR3 has 11 residues. The germline V gene has CDR1 SNHLY and CDR2 FYNNEI. V gave up 8 bases and J gave up 10 bases, with 12 bases separating them. The DNA of the CDR3 is TGTGCCAGCTTAACCCTCCTAGAGCAGTTCTTC. It translates to CASLTLLEQFF.

The J gene is TRBJ1-2, the V gene TRBV14; the match to TRBD1 covers 10 bases. The CDR3 totals 16 residues. After removal of 4 bases from V and 6 bases from J, the junction contained 11 bases not matched to a gene. CDR1 is SGHDN, CDR2 FVKESK, per germline. The CDR3 sequence is CASSRRPGQGRDGYTF. CDR3 DNA: TGTGCCAGCAGCCGTAGACCGGGACAGGGGCGAGATGGCTACACCTTC.

CDR3 sequence: CASSTLGREYQPQHF. The CDR3 DNA reads as TGTGCCAGTAGTACCCTGGGCAGGGAATATCAGCCCCAGCATTTT. This chain connects TRBV19 to TRBJ1-5; TRBD1 might be the D (5 bases). The CDR3 sequence is 15 residues long. V lost 4 bases to trimming and J lost 5 bases, with 15 bases between them. CDR1 LNHDA and CDR2 SQIVND come from the germline V gene (reference sequence).

This sequence joins TRBV15 and TRBJ2-5; no clear D. Germline V CDR1 and CDR2: LNHNV, YYDKDF (reference sequence). This CDR3 contains 12 residues. V was shortened by 4 bases and J by 3 bases, with 6 bases between the two germline ends. CDR3 amino acids: CATSNVKETQYF. DNA of the CDR3: TGTGCCACCAGCAACGTTAAAGAGACCCAGTACTTC.

The CDR3 DNA follows: TGTGCCGGAGGGACAGGGACCTATGGCTACACCTTC. Translating it yields CAGGTGTYGYTF. This sequence joins TRBV28 and TRBJ1-2, with 9 bases matching TRBD1. Trimming removed 11 bases from V and 4 bases from J; junction bases left unmatched: 5. The germline CDR1 and CDR2 sequences are MDHEN and SYDVKM. The CDR3 extends over 12 amino acids.

This sequence joins TRBV11-2 and TRBJ1-6, with 9 positions matching TRBD1. The V and J ends lost 3 bases and 9 bases, in that order; junction bases with no gene match: 0. Germline values: CDR1 SGHAT, CDR2 FQNNGV. CDR3 size: 13 residues. The CDR3 reads CASSLDRGSPLHF. The CDR3 DNA reads TGTGCCAGCAGCTTGGACAGGGGTTCACCCCTCCACTTT.

This sequence joins TRBV29-1 and TRBJ1-4; 10 bases align to TRBD1. J lost 4 bases, V lost 6 bases, and 5 bases had no gene match. The CDR3 spans 14 residues. The germline CDR1 and CDR2 sequences are SQVTM and ANQGSEA. The CDR3 loop reads CSVTGGQSNEKLFF. The CDR3 DNA follows: TGCAGCGTGACAGGGGGCCAGAGTAATGAAAAACTGTTTTTT. Using reference TRBV29-1 and TRBJ1-4 for the parts outside the CDR3, the full variable domain is SAVISQKPSRDICQRGTSLTIQCQVDSQVTMMFWYRQQPGQSLTLIATANQGSEATYESGFVIDKFPISRPNLTFSTLTVSNMSPEDSSIYLCSVTGGQSNEKLFFGSGTQLSVL.

The gene calls are TRBV7-3 and TRBJ2-7, with D possibly TRBD1 on 6 matching bases. The germline gives CDR1 SGHTA, CDR2 FQGTGA. Trimming stripped 1 base from V and 3 bases from J, with 16 bases between. This CDR3 has 16 amino acids. CDR3 residues: CASSLSPAQGHYEQYF. The CDR3 coding sequence is TGTGCCAGCAGCTTAAGTCCCGCACAGGGCCACTACGAGCAGTACTTC.

The chain combines TRBV7-2 with TRBJ1-3; D is undetermined. The germline CDR1 and CDR2 sequences are SGHTA and FQGNSA. V was cut by 5 bases and J by 0 bases, with 14 bases left in between. The CDR3 spans 16 residues. The CDR3 DNA reads as TGTGCCAGCAGCCAGGCCAGAGCCTCCTCTGGAAACACCATATATTTT. It is translated as CASSQARASSGNTIYF.

By share, this clone ranks as medium-sized. Other DNA sequences in the sample encode the same CDR3. This chain joins TRBV9 and TRBJ1-1; D is possibly TRBD1 (5 bases). Germline CDR1 and CDR2: SGDLS and YYNGEE. V lost 0 bases and J lost 0, with 9 bases in between. CDR3 length: 15 amino acids. DNA for the CDR3: TGTGCCAGCAGCGTAGGAGGGGCCGTGAACACTGAAGCTTTCTTT. It specifies CASSVGGAVNTEAFF.

The DNA for the CDR3 is TGTGCCATCAGCGTACTACCGGGACAGGGGGCTGCTTTCTTT. This translates into CAISVLPGQGAAFF. V is TRBV10-3 and J is TRBJ1-1; 12 bases map to TRBD1. Looked up from germline, CDR1 is ENHRY and CDR2 is SYGVKD. V trimming: 6 bases; J trimming: 11 bases; junction bases outside the gene matches: 10. The CDR3 is made up of 14 amino acids.

The J gene is TRBJ2-2, the V gene TRBV7-3; D perhaps matches TRBD2 (5 bases). CDR1 and CDR2 from the germline V gene are SGHTA and FQGTGA. The CDR3 loop spans 15 amino acids. The V gene lost 2 bases and the J gene lost 7 bases, with 14 bases spanning the gap. This CDR3 is CASSLFSGKGGELFF. The CDR3 DNA follows: TGTGCCAGCAGCTTATTTTCGGGGAAAGGCGGGGAGCTGTTTTTT.

The rearrangement uses TRBV5-1 and TRBJ1-1, with a weak D call TRBD1 (5 bases). V dropped 3 bases and J dropped 3 bases, with 12 bases sitting between them. The CDR3 length is 14 residues. Germline values: CDR1 SGHRS, CDR2 YFSETQ. CDR3 coding DNA: TGCGCCAGCAGCTGGCAGGGTACGCACACTGAAGCTTTCTTT. This sequence encodes CASSWQGTHTEAFF.

The chain uses TRBV19 and TRBJ2-2, with 7 bases aligning to TRBD1. CDR3 length equals 11 residues. J gave up 10 bases and V 7 bases, and 3 bases lay outside the gene matches. CDR1 is LNHDA and CDR2 is SQIVND in the germline V gene (reference sequence). CDR3 in amino acids: CASNRGKELFF. DNA of the CDR3: TGTGCCAGTAACAGGGGAAAGGAGCTGTTTTTT.

This chain links TRBV27 with TRBJ2-1; 12 nucleotides line up with TRBD1. Germline V gene lookup returns CDR1 MNHEY and CDR2 SMNVEV (reference sequence). Trimming took 6 bases from V and 10 from J; bases not matched to a gene: 7. The CDR3 spans 14 residues. The CDR3 loop reads CASRPGQGAWEQFF. Written as DNA, the CDR3 is TGTGCCAGCAGGCCGGGACAGGGGGCCTGGGAGCAGTTCTTC.

The J gene is TRBJ2-1, the V gene TRBV11-2, with 7 bases fitting TRBD2. This CDR3 has 14 residues. V trimming: 3 bases; J trimming: 7 bases; junction bases outside the gene matches: 6. Per germline, CDR1 SGHAT and CDR2 FQNNGV. CDR3 bases: TGTGCCAGCAGCTTTGCGGGAGTGTTGAATGAGCAGTTCTTC. It yields the protein CASSFAGVLNEQFF.